This T cell receptor (beta chain) was observed in a study of blood T cell repertoires in COVID-19. Profiled with immunoSEQ multiplex PCR; TCRdb holds only in-frame clones, not every one. The sample holds around 150,000 clones, approximately 82% seen once. CDR1 is SGHTA, CDR2 FQGNSA, per germline. The CDR3 has 15 amino acids. Trimming took 5 bases from V and 1 from J, leaving 14 bases between them. The rearrangement links TRBV7-2 to TRBJ2-5, with D unresolved. This TCR came from a man between 60 and 75 years old who had recovered from COVID-19. Sample: peripheral blood. The CDR3 loop reads CASSLYVRVQETQYF. The DNA of the CDR3 is TGTGCCAGCAGCCTATATGTCCGGGTCCAAGAGACCCAGTACTTC.